Sequencing of this TCR beta chain was carried out in a study of T cell responses to AZD1222 COVID-19 vaccine. Whole-study results and caveats: Recipients of two AZD1222 doses showed rising Spike-specific TCR breadth and depth. Only after the peak T cell response were repertoires sampled. Researchers report vaccine-associated CD4 TCRs spanning spike, with dominance at 160-218 and 743-854. Donors skewed white British and female; clonal diversity was possibly underestimated.

With respect to this clone: Its antigen is as yet unknown.

Trimming removed 6 bases from V and 4 bases from J; junction bases left unmatched: 5. CDR3 length: 13 residues. Germline loops: CDR1 LGHNT, CDR2 FRNRAP. The method was immunoSEQ multiplex PCR; TCRdb's version includes in-frame clones alone and lacks a portion of them. Found here are about 84,000 clones, roughly 85% of them singletons; the top ten hold roughly 12%. The sequence derives from an adult who received the AZD1222 COVID-19 vaccine. The chain combines TRBV12-5 with TRBJ2-5; TRBD2 agrees at 7 bases. The sequences come from peripheral blood, collected 28 days after the second AZD1222 dose. The CDR3 DNA follows: TGTGCTAGTGGGAAGAGCGGGGTAGAGACCCAGTACTTC. This gives the protein CASGKSGVETQYF.